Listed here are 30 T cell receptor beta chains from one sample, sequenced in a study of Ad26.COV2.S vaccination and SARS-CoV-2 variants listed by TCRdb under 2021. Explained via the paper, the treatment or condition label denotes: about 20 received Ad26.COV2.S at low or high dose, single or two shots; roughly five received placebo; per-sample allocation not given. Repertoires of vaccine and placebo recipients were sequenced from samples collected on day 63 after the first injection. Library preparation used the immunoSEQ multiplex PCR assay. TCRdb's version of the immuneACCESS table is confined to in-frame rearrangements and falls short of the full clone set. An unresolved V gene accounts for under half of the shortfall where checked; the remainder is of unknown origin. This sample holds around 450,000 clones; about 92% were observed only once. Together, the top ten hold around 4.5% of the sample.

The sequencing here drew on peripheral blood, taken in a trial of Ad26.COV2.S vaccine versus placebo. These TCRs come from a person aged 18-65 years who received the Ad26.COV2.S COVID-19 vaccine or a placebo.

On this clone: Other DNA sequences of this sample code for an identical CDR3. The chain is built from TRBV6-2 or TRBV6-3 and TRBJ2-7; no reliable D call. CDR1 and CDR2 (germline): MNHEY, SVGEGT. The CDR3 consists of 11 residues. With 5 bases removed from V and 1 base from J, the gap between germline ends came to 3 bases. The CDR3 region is CASSDSYEQYF. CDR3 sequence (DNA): TGTGCCAGCAGTGATTCCTACGAGCAGTACTTC.

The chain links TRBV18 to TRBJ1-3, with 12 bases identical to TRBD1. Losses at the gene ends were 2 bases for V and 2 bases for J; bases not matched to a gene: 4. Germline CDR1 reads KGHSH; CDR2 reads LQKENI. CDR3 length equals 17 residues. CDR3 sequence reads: CASSPTGQGATGNTIYF. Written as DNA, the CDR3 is TGTGCCAGCTCACCAACGGGACAGGGGGCTACTGGAAACACCATATATTTT.

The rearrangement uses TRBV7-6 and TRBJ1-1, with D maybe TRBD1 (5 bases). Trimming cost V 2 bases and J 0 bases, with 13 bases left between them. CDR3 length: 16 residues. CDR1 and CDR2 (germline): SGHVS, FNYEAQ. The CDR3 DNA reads TGTGCCAGCAGCTTACAGGGTTGGGGCATGAACACTGAAGCTTTCTTT. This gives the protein CASSLQGWGMNTEAFF.

CDR3 amino acids: CASSPLRTGRSGYTF. CDR3 nucleotide sequence: TGTGCCAGCAGCCCACTCCGGACAGGAAGGTCTGGCTACACCTTC. V gene TRBV11-1 combines with J gene TRBJ1-2, with TRBD1 identical over 7 bases. The germline V gene encodes CDR1 SGHAT and CDR2 FQDESV (reference sequence). J was trimmed by 7 bases and V by 5 bases; bases with no gene match: 13. The CDR3 loop spans 15 amino acids. The complete variable domain, with remaining parts taken from reference TRBV11-1 and TRBJ1-2, reads EAEVAQSPRYKITEKSQAVAFWCDPISGHATLYWYRQILGQGPELLVQFQDESVVDDSQLPKDRFSAERLKGVDSTLKIQPAELGDSAMYLCASSPLRTGRSGYTFGSGTRLTVV.

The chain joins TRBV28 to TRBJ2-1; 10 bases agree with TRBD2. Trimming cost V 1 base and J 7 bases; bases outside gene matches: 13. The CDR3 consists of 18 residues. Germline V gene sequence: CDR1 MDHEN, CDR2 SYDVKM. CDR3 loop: CASSLYDLAGEVGNEQFF. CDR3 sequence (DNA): TGTGCCAGCAGTTTATATGACCTAGCGGGAGAGGTTGGGAATGAGCAGTTCTTC. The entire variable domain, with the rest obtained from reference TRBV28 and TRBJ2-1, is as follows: DVKVTQSSRYLVKRTGEKVFLECVQDMDHENMFWYRQDPGLGLRLIYFSYDVKMKEKGDIPEGYSVSREKKERFSLILESASTNQTSMYLCASSLYDLAGEVGNEQFFGPGTRLTVL.

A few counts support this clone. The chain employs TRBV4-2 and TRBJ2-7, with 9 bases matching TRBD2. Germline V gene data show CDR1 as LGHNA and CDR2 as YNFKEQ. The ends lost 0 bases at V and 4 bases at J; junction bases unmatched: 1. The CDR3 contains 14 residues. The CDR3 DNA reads TGTGCCAGCAGCCAAGAACTAGCGGGTTACGAGCAGTACTTC. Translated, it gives CASSQELAGYEQYF.

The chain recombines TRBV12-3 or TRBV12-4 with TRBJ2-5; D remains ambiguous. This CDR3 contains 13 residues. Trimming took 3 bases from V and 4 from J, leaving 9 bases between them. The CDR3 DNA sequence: TGTGCCAGCAGTTTGTCAGGCCTAGAGACCCAGTACTTC. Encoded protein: CASSLSGLETQYF.

The CDR3 DNA follows: TGTGCCAGCAGCGTAGGAGGACAGGGGGCCAATGAGCAGTTCTTC. It codes for CASSVGGQGANEQFF. V is TRBV9 and J is TRBJ2-1; the match to TRBD1 covers 11 bases. This CDR3 comprises 15 residues. Germline V lookup: CDR1 SGDLS, CDR2 YYNGEE. The V and J ends lost 0 bases and 6 bases, in that order; junction bases with no gene match: 2.

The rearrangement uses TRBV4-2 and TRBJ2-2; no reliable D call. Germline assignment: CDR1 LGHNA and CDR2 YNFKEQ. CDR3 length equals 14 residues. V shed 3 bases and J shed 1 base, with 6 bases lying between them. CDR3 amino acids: CASSHGRNTGELFF. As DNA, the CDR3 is TGTGCCAGCAGCCACGGTAGGAACACCGGGGAGCTGTTTTTT.

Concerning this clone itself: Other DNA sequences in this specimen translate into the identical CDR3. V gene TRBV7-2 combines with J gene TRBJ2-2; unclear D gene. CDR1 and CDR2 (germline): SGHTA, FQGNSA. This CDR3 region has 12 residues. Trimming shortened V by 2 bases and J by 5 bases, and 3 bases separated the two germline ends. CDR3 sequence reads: CASSLSTGELFF. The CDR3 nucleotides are TGTGCCAGCAGCTTATCAACCGGGGAGCTGTTTTTT.

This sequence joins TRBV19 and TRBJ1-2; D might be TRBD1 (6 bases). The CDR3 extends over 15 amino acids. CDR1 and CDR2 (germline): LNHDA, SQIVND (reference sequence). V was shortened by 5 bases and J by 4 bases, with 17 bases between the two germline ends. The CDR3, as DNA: TGTGCCAGTAGTTCCGCCGGGGGGGCTGTCTATGGCTACACCTTC. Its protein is CASSSAGGAVYGYTF.

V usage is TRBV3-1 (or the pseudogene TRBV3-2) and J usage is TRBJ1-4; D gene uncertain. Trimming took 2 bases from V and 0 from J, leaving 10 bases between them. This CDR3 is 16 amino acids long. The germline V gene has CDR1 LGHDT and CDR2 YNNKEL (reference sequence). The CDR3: CASSQWTGATNEKLFF. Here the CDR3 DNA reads TGTGCCAGCAGCCAATGGACCGGTGCAACTAATGAAAAACTGTTTTTT.

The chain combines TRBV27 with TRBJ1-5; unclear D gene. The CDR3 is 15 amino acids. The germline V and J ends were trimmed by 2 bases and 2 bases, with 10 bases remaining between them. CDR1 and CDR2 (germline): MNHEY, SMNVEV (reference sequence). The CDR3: CASSLGALGNQPQHF. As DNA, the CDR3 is TGTGCCAGCAGTTTAGGCGCCCTCGGCAATCAGCCCCAGCATTTT.

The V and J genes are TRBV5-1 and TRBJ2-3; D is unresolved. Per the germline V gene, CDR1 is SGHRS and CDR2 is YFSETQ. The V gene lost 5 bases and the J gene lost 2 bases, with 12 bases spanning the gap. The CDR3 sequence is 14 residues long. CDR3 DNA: TGCGCCAGCAGACGGGCCCAAGACACAGATACGCAGTATTTT. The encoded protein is CASRRAQDTDTQYF. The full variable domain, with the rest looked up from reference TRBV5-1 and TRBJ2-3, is KAGVTQTPRYLIKTRGQQVTLSCSPISGHRSVSWYQQTPGQGLQFLFEYFSETQRNKGNFPGRFSGRQFSNSRSEMNVSTLELGDSALYLCASRRAQDTDTQYFGPGTRLTVL.

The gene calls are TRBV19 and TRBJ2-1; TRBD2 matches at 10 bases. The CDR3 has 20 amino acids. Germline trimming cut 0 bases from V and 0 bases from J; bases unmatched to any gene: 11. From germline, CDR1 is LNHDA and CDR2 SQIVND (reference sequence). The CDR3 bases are TGTGCCAGTAGTATAGATATTAGCGGGAGGCCCCCTCGCTCCTACAATGAGCAGTTCTTC. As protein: CASSIDISGRPPRSYNEQFF.

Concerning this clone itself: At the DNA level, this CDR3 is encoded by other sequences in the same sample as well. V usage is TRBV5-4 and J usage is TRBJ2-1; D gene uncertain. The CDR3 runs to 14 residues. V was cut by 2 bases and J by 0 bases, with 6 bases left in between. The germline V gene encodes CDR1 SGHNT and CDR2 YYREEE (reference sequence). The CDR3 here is CASSFPGSYNEQFF. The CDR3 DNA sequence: TGTGCCAGCAGCTTCCCGGGCTCCTACAATGAGCAGTTCTTC.

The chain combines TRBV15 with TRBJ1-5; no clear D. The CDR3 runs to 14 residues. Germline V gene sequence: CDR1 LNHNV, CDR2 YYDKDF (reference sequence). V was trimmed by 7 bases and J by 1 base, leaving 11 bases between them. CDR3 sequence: CATTLGGSNQPQHF. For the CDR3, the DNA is TGTGCCACCACGCTAGGTGGAAGCAATCAGCCCCAGCATTTT.

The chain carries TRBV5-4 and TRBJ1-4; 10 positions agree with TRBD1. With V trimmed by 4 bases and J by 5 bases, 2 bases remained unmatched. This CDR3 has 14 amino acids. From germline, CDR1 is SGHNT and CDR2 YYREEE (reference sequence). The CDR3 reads CASSADRGNEKLFF. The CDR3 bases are TGTGCCAGCAGCGCGGACAGGGGGAATGAAAAACTGTTTTTT.

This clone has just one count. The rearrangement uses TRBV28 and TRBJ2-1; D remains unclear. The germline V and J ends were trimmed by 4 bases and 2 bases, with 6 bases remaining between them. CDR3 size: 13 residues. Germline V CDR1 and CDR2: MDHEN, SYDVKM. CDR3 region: CASSSLPYNEQFF. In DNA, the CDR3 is TGTGCCAGCAGTTCACTCCCCTACAATGAGCAGTTCTTC.

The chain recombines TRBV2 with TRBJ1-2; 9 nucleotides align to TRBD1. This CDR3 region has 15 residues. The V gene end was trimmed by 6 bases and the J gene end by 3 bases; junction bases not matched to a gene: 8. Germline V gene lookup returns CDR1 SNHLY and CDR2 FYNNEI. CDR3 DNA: TGTGCCAGCAGCCTCGAAAGGACAGGGGACTATGGCTACACCTTC. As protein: CASSLERTGDYGYTF.

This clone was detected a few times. The CDR3 nucleotides read TGTGCCAGCAGTTTACGAGGCACAGAGAACACTGAAGCTTTCTTT. It codes for CASSLRGTENTEAFF. The chain joins TRBV28 to TRBJ1-1; no reliable D call. CDR3 length: 15 amino acids. Trimming pared 2 bases from V and 1 base from J, leaving 11 bases between. The germline V gene has CDR1 MDHEN and CDR2 SYDVKM.

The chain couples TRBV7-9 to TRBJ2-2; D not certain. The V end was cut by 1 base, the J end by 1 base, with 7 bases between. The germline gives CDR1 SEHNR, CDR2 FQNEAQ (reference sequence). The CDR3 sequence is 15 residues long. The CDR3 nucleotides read TGTGCCAGCAGCTTAGTCTCCAGGAACACCGGGGAGCTGTTTTTT. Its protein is CASSLVSRNTGELFF.

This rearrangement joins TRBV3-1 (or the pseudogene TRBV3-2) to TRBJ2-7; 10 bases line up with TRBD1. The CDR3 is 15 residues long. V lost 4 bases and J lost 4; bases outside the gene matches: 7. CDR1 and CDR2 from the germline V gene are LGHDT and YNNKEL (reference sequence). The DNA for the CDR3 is TGTGCCAGCAGCCCTCGACAGGGGGCGAGGTACGAGCAGTACTTC. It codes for CASSPRQGARYEQYF.

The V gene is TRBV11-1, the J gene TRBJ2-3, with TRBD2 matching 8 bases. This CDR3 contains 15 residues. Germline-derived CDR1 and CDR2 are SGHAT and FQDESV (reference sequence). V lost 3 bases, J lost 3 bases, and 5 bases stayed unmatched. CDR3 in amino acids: CASSFRSSGTDTQYF. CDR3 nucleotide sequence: TGTGCCAGCAGCTTCCGTTCTAGCGGGACAGATACGCAGTATTTT.

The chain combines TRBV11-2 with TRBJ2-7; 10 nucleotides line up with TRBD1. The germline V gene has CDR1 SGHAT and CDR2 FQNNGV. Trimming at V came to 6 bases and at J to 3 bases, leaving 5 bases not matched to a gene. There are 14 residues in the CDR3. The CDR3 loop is CASRLTGGVYEQYF. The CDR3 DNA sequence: TGTGCCAGCAGGTTGACAGGGGGCGTCTACGAGCAGTACTTC.

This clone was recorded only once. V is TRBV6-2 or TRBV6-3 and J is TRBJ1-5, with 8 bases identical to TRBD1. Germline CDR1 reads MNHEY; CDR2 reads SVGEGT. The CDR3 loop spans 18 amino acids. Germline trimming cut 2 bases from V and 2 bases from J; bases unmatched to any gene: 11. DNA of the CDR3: TGTGCCAGCAGTTACGGTAGACAGGGGACGGTGGGCAATCAGCCCCAGCATTTT. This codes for CASSYGRQGTVGNQPQHF.

The CDR3 loop reads CASSESSPGLAGGPNTQYF. CDR3 in DNA: TGTGCCAGCAGCGAGAGTAGCCCCGGACTAGCGGGAGGGCCCAATACGCAGTATTTT. The chain uses TRBV6-4 and TRBJ2-3, with TRBD2 matching 15 bases. CDR1 and CDR2 from the germline V gene are MRHNA and SNTAGT. The CDR3 is 19 amino acids. Trimming removed 6 bases from V and 7 bases from J; junction bases left unmatched: 17.

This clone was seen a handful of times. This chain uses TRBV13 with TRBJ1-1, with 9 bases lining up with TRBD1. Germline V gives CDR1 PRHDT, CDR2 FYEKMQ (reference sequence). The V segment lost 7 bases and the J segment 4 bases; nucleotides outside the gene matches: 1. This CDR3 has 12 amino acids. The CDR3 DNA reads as TGTGCCAGCAACAGGGGGCCCACTGAAGCTTTCTTT. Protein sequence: CASNRGPTEAFF.

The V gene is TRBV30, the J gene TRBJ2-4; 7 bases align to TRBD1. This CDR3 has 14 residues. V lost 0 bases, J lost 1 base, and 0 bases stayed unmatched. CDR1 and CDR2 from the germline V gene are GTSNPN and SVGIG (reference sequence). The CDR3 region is CAWSVQGAKNIQYF. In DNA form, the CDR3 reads TGTGCCTGGAGTGTACAGGGGGCCAAAAACATTCAGTACTTC.

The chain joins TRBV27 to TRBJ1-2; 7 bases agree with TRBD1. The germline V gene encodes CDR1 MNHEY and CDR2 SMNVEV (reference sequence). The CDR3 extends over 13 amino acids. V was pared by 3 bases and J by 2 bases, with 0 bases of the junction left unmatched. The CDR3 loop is CASSLGQNYGYTF. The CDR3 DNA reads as TGTGCCAGCAGTTTGGGACAGAACTATGGCTACACCTTC.